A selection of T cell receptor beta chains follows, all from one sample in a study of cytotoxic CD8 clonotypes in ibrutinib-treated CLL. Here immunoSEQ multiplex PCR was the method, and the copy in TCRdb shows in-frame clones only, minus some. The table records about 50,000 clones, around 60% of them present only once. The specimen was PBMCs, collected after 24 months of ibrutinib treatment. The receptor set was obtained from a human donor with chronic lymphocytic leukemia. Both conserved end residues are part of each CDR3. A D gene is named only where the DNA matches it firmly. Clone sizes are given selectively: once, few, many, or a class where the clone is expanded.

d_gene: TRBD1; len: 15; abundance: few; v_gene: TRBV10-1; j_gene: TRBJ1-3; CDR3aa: CATGTGGSSGNTIYF; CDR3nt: TGCGCCACCGGGACAGGGGGTTCGTCTGGAAACACCATATATTTT
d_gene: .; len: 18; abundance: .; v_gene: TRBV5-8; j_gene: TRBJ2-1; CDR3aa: CASSPRDRGATLSNEQFF; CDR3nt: TGTGCCAGCAGCCCTAGGGACCGAGGTGCAACCCTGTCCAATGAGCAGTTCTTC
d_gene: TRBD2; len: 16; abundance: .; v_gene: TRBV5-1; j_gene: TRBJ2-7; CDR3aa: CASSLGYSGGFYEQYF; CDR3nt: TGCGCCAGCAGCTTGGGATATAGCGGGGGATTCTACGAGCAGTACTTC
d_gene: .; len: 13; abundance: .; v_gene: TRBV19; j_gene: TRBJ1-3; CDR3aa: CASSQGGGNTIYF; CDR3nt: TGTGCCAGTAGTCAGGGCGGCGGAAACACCATATATTTT
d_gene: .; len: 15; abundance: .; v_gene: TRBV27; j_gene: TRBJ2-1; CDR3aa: CASRSGRGFGDEQFF; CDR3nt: TGTGCCAGCAGATCGGGTAGGGGCTTCGGGGATGAGCAGTTCTTC
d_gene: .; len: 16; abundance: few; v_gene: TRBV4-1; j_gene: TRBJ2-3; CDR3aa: CASSQESGIGTDTQYF; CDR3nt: TGCGCCAGCAGCCAAGAATCAGGGATCGGCACAGATACGCAGTATTTT
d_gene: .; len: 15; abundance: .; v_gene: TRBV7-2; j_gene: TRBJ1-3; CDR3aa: CASSLVVSSGNTIYF; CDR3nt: TGTGCCAGCAGCTTAGTAGTGAGCTCTGGAAACACCATATATTTT
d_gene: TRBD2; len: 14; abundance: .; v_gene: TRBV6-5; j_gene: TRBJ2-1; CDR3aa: CASRAGLAGDEQFF; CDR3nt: TGTGCCAGCAGAGCCGGACTAGCGGGGGATGAGCAGTTCTTC
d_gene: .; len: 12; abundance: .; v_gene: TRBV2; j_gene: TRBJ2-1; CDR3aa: CASSGVYNEQFF; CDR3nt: TGTGCCAGTTCGGGCGTCTACAATGAGCAGTTCTTC
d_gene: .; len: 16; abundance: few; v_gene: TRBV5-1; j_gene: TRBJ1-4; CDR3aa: CASSGGTTSTNEKLFF; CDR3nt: TGCGCCAGCAGCGGGGGGACAACCTCAACTAATGAAAAACTGTTTTTT
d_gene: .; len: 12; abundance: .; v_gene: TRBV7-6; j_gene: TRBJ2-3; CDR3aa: CASSLDLDTQYF; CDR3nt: TGTGCCAGCAGCTTAGACCTGGATACGCAGTATTTT
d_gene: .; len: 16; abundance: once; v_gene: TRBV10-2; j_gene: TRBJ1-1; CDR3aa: CASSESLTKWNTEAFF; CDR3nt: TGCGCCAGCAGTGAGTCGCTTACTAAGTGGAACACTGAAGCTTTCTTT
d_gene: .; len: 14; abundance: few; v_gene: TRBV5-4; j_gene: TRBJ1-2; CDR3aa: CASSLDGLNYGYTF; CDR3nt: TGTGCCAGCAGCTTGGATGGTCTTAACTATGGCTACACCTTC
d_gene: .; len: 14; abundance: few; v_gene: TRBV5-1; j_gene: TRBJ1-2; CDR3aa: CASSLRVEGSGYTF; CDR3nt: TGCGCCAGCAGCCTCCGGGTCGAGGGGAGTGGCTACACCTTC
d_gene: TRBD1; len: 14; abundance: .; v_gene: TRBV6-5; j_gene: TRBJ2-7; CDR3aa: CASSTQGAGSEQYF; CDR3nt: TGTGCCAGCAGTACCCAGGGGGCTGGATCCGAGCAGTACTTC
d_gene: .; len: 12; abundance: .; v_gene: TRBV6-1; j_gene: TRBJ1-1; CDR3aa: CASRFMNTEAFF; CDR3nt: TGTGCCAGCCGGTTCATGAACACTGAAGCTTTCTTT
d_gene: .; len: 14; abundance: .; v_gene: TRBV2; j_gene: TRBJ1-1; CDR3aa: CASSKGSGGTEAFF; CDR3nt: TGTGCCAGCAGTAAGGGGTCGGGTGGCACTGAAGCTTTCTTT
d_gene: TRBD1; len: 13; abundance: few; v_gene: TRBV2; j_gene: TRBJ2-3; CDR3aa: CASRRTGDGPQYF; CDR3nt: TGTGCCAGCAGACGGACAGGAGATGGCCCGCAGTATTTT
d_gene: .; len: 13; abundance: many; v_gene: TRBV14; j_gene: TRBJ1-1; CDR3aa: CASSQDVVGEAFF; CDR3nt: TGTGCCAGCAGCCAAGACGTCGTAGGTGAAGCTTTCTTT
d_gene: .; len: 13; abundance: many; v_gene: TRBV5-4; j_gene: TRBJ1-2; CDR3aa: CASSKDIIDGYTF; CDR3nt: TGTGCCAGCAGCAAGGACATTATAGATGGCTACACCTTC
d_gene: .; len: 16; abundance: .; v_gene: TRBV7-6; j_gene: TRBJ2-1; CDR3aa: CASSPYLSRSYNEQFF; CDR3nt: TGTGCCAGCAGCCCCTACCTGTCCCGCTCCTACAATGAGCAGTTCTTC
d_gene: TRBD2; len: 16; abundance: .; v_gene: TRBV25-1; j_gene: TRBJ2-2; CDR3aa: CASSVSTSGGHRELFF; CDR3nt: TGTGCCAGCAGTGTATCGACTAGCGGGGGCCACCGGGAGCTGTTTTTT
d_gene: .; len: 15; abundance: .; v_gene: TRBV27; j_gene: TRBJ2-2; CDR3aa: CASSRDRILTGELFF; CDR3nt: TGTGCCAGCAGCCGGGACCGGATCCTCACCGGGGAGCTGTTTTTT
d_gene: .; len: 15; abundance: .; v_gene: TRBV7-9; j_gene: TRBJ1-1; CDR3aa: CASSPRLMMDTEAFF; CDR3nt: TGTGCCAGCAGCCCCAGGCTCATGATGGACACTGAAGCTTTCTTT
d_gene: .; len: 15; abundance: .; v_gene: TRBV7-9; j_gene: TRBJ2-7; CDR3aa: CASSSHRDPGYEQYF; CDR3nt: TGTGCCAGCAGCTCCCACCGGGACCCAGGCTACGAGCAGTACTTC
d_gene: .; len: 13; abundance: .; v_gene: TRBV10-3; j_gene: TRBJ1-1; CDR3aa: CAISDRGNTEAFF; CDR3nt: TGTGCCATCAGTGACAGGGGGAACACTGAAGCTTTCTTT
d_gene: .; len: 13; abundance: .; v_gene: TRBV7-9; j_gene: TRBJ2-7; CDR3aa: CASSAREVGEQYF; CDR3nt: TGTGCCAGCTCAGCCAGGGAAGTAGGCGAGCAGTACTTC
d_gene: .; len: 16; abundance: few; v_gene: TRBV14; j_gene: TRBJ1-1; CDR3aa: CASSPVRLGLNTEAFF; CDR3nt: TGTGCCAGCAGCCCTGTCCGACTGGGATTGAACACTGAAGCTTTCTTT
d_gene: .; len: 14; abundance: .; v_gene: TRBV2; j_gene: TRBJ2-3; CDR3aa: CATQPFGSTDTQYF; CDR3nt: TGTGCCACCCAGCCCTTTGGGAGCACAGATACGCAGTATTTT
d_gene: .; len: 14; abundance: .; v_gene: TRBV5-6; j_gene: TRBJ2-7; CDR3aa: CASSNLRASYEQYF; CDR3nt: TGTGCCAGCAGCAACCTAAGGGCGTCCTACGAGCAGTACTTC
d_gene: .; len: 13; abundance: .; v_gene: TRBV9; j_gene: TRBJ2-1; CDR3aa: CASSVQGYNEQFF; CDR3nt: TGTGCCAGCAGCGTACAGGGATACAATGAGCAGTTCTTC
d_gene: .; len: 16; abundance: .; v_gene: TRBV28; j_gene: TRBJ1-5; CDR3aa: CASSPTPHRAREPQHF; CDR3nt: TGTGCCAGCAGTCCAACCCCCCACAGGGCGAGGGAGCCCCAGCATTTT
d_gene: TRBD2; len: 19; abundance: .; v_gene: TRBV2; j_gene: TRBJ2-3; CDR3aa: CASSDQPGLAGGGTDTQYF; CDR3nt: TGTGCCAGCAGTGACCAACCGGGACTAGCGGGGGGAGGCACAGATACGCAGTATTTT
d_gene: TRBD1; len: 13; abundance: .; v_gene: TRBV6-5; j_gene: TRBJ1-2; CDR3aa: CASSTGTAYGYTF; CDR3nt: TGTGCCAGCAGCACCGGGACAGCCTATGGCTACACCTTC
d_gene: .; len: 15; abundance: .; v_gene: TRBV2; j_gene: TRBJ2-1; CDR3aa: CASSEERSSYNEQFF; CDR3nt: TGTGCCAGCAGTGAAGAAAGGAGCTCCTACAATGAGCAGTTCTTC
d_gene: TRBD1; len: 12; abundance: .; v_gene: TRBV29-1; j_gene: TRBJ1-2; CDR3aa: CSVGVGGNGYTF; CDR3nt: TGCAGCGTTGGGGTAGGGGGCAACGGCTACACCTTC
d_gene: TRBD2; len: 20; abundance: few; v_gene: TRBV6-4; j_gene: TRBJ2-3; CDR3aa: CASRGRVLAGPARATDTQYF; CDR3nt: TGTGCCAGCAGGGGCCGAGTTTTAGCGGGGCCCGCCCGGGCCACAGATACGCAGTATTTT
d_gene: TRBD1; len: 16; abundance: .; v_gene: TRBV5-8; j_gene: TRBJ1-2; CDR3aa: CASSQTRQGLGDGYTF; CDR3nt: TGTGCCAGCAGCCAGACCCGACAGGGACTAGGGGATGGCTACACCTTC
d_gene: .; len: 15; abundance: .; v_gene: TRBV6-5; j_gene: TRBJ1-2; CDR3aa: CASSTSTGPGRGYTF; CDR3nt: TGTGCCAGCAGCACCTCTACGGGGCCGGGGAGGGGCTACACCTTC
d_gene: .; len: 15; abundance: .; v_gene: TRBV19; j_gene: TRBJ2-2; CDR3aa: CASSIGRGSTGELFF; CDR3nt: TGTGCCAGTAGTATAGGCAGGGGAAGCACCGGGGAGCTGTTTTTT
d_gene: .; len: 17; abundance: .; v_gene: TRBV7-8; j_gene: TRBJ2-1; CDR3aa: CASSLVLMSGTYNEQFF; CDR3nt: TGTGCCAGCAGCTTAGTTCTCATGTCGGGAACCTACAATGAGCAGTTCTTC
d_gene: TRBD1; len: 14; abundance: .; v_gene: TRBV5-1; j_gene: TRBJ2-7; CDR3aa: CASSPGQGWDEQYF; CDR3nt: TGCGCCAGCAGCCCGGGACAGGGCTGGGACGAGCAGTACTTC
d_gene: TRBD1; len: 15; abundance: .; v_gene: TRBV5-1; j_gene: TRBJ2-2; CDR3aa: CASSLGQGITGELFF; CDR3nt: TGCGCCAGCAGCTTGGGACAGGGGATCACCGGGGAGCTGTTTTTT
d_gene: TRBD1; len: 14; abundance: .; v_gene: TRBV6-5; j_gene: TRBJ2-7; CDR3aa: CASSSPGQNYEQYF; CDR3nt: TGTGCCAGCAGTTCACCGGGACAGAACTACGAGCAGTACTTC
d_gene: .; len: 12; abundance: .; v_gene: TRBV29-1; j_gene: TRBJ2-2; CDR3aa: CSVQGPTGELFF; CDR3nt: TGCAGCGTACAGGGCCCCACCGGGGAGCTGTTTTTT
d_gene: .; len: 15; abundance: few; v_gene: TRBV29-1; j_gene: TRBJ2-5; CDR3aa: CSVLGLGRGQETQYF; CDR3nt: TGCAGCGTCCTCGGGTTGGGCAGGGGACAAGAGACCCAGTACTTC
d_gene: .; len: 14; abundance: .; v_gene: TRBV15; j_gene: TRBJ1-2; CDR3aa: CATSRGGSNYGYTF; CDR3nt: TGTGCCACCAGCAGAGGAGGTTCAAACTATGGCTACACCTTC
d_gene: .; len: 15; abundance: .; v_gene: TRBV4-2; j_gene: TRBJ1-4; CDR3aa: CASSQGGQAGEKLFF; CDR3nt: TGTGCCAGCAGCCAAGGTGGCCAAGCCGGTGAAAAACTGTTTTTT
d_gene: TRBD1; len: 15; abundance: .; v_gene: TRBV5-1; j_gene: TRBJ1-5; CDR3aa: CASSLGTGTAQPQHF; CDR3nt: TGCGCCAGCAGCTTAGGGACAGGGACGGCTCAGCCCCAGCATTTT
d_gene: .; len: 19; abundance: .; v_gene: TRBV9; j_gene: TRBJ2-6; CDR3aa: CASSDPPGRGSAGANVLTF; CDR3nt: TGTGCCAGCAGTGACCCCCCGGGCAGGGGTTCGGCTGGGGCCAACGTCCTGACTTTC
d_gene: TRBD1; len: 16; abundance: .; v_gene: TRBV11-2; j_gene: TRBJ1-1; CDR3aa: CASSLGTRGPNTEAFF; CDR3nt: TGTGCCAGCAGCTTAGGGACCAGGGGGCCGAACACTGAAGCTTTCTTT
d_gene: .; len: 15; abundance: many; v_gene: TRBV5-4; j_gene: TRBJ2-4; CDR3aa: CASSYPDRAKNIQYF; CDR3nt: TGTGCCAGCAGCTATCCTGACAGGGCCAAAAACATTCAGTACTTC
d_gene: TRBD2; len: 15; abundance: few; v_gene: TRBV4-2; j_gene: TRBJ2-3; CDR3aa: CASSLTGGNTDTQYF; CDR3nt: TGTGCCAGCAGCCTCACGGGGGGGAACACAGATACGCAGTATTTT
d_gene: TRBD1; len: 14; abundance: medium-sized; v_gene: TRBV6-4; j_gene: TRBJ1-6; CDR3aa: CASSDDRGGSPLHF; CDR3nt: TGTGCCAGCAGCGACGACAGGGGGGGTTCACCCCTCCACTTT
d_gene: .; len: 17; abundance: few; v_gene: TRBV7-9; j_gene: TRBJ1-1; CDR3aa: CASSPSGIGRGGTEAFF; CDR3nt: TGTGCCAGCAGCCCCAGCGGGATCGGCCGGGGCGGCACTGAAGCTTTCTTT
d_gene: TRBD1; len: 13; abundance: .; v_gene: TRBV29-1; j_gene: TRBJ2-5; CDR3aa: CSARGQSGETQYF; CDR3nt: TGCAGCGCCCGGGGACAGTCAGGAGAGACCCAGTACTTC
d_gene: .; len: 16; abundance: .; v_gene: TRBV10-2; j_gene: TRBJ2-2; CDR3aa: CASSAPPDSPPLELFF; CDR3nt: TGCGCCAGCAGTGCACCCCCGGACTCTCCTCCCCTGGAGCTGTTTTTT